Sequencing of this TCR beta chain was carried out in a study of Graves' ophthalmopathy and Graves' hyperthyroidism (dated by TCRdb to the late 2010s). A note on the overall study: Peripheral blood was collected at initial diagnosis, before any treatment. The study used signatures of the TCR beta repertoire to tell Graves' ophthalmopathy apart from Graves' hyperthyroidism and to predict which patients would progress to ophthalmopathy. In total, 135 blood samples were TCR-sequenced: fewer than 50 ophthalmopathy, under 85 hyperthyroidism and approximately 17 hyperthyroidism-to-ophthalmopathy patients. To explore V-J signatures that separate ophthalmopathy from hyperthyroidism, a discovery set of about a hundred patients was enrolled, consisting of 43 with ophthalmopathy and roughly 60 with stable hyperthyroidism. The independent validation cohort included around 19 hyperthyroidism patients plus 17 patients who later progressed from hyperthyroidism to ophthalmopathy. In over 5 hyperthyroidism patients, the T-cell repertoire of thyroid tissue was compared with the T-cell repertoire of blood. Once sampling was done, hyperthyroidism patients were given methimazole at a starting dose of 30 mg daily, while ophthalmopathy patients were given high-dose intravenous methylprednisolone.

Cut back by 1 base and 3 bases, the V and J ends lie 13 bases apart. The CDR3 runs 16 residues from the cysteine to the phenylalanine. The CDR3 DNA has 48 bases and is translated from base 1. Via the germline V gene, CDR1 is MGHRA and CDR2 YSYEKL. Hyperthyroidism was defined as stable when no progression to ophthalmopathy occurred within 18 months of follow-up. Patients with hyperthyroidism were aged 18 to 65 years, had been newly diagnosed, and had a disease duration of less than 2 months. Patients with other autoimmune diseases, uncontrolled infections, pregnancy or lactation were excluded from the study. Clinical symptoms, serum thyroxine, TRAb, thyroid ultrasound and orbital computed tomography formed the basis of the diagnosis. Ficoll-Paque density gradient centrifugation was used to isolate PBMCs from around 9.1 ml of fresh peripheral blood. Trizol reagent was used to extract the total RNA, and its quality was then checked on an Agilent 2100 Bioanalyzer.

This clonotype was counted at least ten times. It has no known antigen specificity. Base qualities are not at hand, and no much larger clone is one base apart. For repertoire sequencing, TCR beta CDR3 regions were amplified from RNA transcripts. The first round was an RT-PCR using HTBI primers with the Qiagen OneStep RT-PCR kit, and this first round was followed by a second-round multiplex PCR, then size selection and purification. Libraries were sequenced paired-end with 100 bp reads on an Illumina HiSeq2000. On the study's bioinformatics: SOAPnuke was used to process the reads, throwing out any read that had adapters, had uncalled bases, had a mean Phred below 15, or lacked an exact constant-primer or identifier match. COPE v1.2.5 was used to merge high-quality paired reads. Unique nucleotide sequences were defined as clonotypes and aligned to IMGT TRB V, D and J references using MiTCR v1.1. The analysis was limited to V-J combinations with a frequency above 0.0001, which together covered 98% to 99.2% of repertoires. For each V-J combination, a TCR clonal expansion and chaos score was defined as F50 clonal expansion divided by the chaos observed in the TCRdist matrix. Welch's t-statistics and random forest were used to narrow the features down to around 12 V-J combinations, which were then fed into a naive Bayes classifier. Thyroid-blood repertoire similarity was quantified with the Morisita-Horn index. TCRdb applied fastp at Q25 and MiXCR to the public reads, then kept only in-frame beta chains. Duplicate CDR3 protein sequences are folded into a single record with the most common DNA and genes. The V and J calls and clone size are TCRdb's, not the authors'. The sample yields some 350,000 distinct CDR3 sequences; roughly 17% were counted once. The ten largest account for 2.4% of the sample.

Overall results and qualifications from the work: Most expanded thyroid clonotypes with a frequency above 0.001 also appeared in blood, which suggests that blood repertoires may reflect the immune response in the thyroid. In validation, the model predicted ophthalmopathy progression with more than 70% sensitivity and less than 80% specificity; 12 predicted patients were CT-confirmed with GO in a median of about 6.2 months. Ophthalmopathy was separated from stable hyperthyroidism by the 13-signature model with more than 85% sensitivity and 81% to 83% specificity in cross-validation and with 80%/75% in the test set. Sample size was not predetermined statistically, and investigators were not blinded to group allocation.

The V and J genes are TRBV4-1 and TRBJ2-1, and possibly TRBD1, on 6 matching bases. The sample comprised peripheral blood. The TCR sequence derives from an adult woman with stable Graves' hyperthyroidism. The bases read TGCGCCAGCAGCCAAGTCCAGGGGCAACTCTACAATGAGCAGTTCTTC. This gives the protein CASSQVQGQLYNEQFF.